The 9 T cell receptor beta chains in this list originate from one sample, sequenced in a study of T cells after yellow fever vaccination. TCRdb redid the calling of the 5' RACE reads with MiXCR, one entry per CDR3 protein. The sample contains 510,000 or so distinct CDR3 sequences, about 19% of which appear only once. This sample comprised PBMCs, obtained 15 days after the yellow fever booster vaccination. The receptors shown here come from a man aged 30-40 years who received the YFV17D yellow fever vaccine.

This clonotype was counted only a few times. The chain couples TRBV12-3 or TRBV12-4 to TRBJ2-5; 7 bases are shared with TRBD1. CDR3 length equals 13 residues. V dropped 5 bases and J dropped 4; count of bases not matched to a gene: 4. CDR3 in amino acids: CASSMTGSETQYF. CDR3 bases: TGTGCCAGCAGTATGACAGGGTCAGAGACCCAGTACTTC.

In this sample, this clonotype turned up a few times. The chain employs TRBV5-1 and TRBJ2-1, with TRBD2 matching 7 bases. This CDR3 has 16 residues. Germline V gene sequence: CDR1 SGHRS, CDR2 YFSETQ. V shed 1 base, J shed 2 bases, and the junction held 6 bases outside the gene matches. This CDR3 reads CASSLTAGDPYNEQFF. CDR3 nucleotide sequence: TGCGCCAGCAGCTTGACTGCGGGAGATCCCTACAATGAGCAGTTCTTC. The full variable domain, in which reference TRBV5-1 and TRBJ2-1 provide the parts outside the CDR3, is KAGVTQTPRYLIKTRGQQVTLSCSPISGHRSVSWYQQTPGQGLQFLFEYFSETQRNKGNFPGRFSGRQFSNSRSEMNVSTLELGDSALYLCASSLTAGDPYNEQFFGPGTRLTVL.

The genes are TRBV27 and TRBJ1-1; D gene unclear. This CDR3 has 15 residues. Trimming shortened V by 7 bases and J by 0 bases, and 15 bases separated the two germline ends. The V gene's germline CDR1 is MNHEY and CDR2 SMNVEV (reference sequence). The CDR3 region has the DNA TGTGCCAGCAATTCAGTTATGGCCATGAACACTGAAGCTTTCTTT. Translation gives CASNSVMAMNTEAFF.

This sequence joins TRBV9 and TRBJ1-6; no firm D call. Germline loops: CDR1 SGDLS, CDR2 YYNGEE. The V and J ends lost 0 bases and 8 bases respectively, with 6 bases between them. The CDR3 runs to 13 residues. The CDR3 nucleotides read TGTGCCAGCAGCGTAGAATTGGATTCACCCCTCCACTTT. It translates to CASSVELDSPLHF.

On this clonotype itself: The junction departs from the called germline gene at one end, perhaps through a read error. The genes are TRBV3-1 and TRBJ2-2; D is possibly TRBD2 (5 bases). CDR3 length: 18 amino acids. From germline, CDR1 is LGHDT and CDR2 YNNKEL (reference sequence). DNA of the CDR3: TGTGCCACCAGCCAAGAAGGCGGAGGCCGCGCGAACACCGGGGAGCTGTTTTTT. Residues: CATSQEGGGRANTGELFF. The entire variable domain, with the rest obtained from reference TRBV3-1 and TRBJ2-2, is as follows: DTAVSQTPKYLVTQMGNDKSIKCEQNLGHDTMYWYKQDSKKFLKIMFSYNNKELIINETVPNRFSPKSPDKAHLNLHINSLELGDSAVYFCATSQEGGGRANTGELFFGEGSRLTVL.

The rearrangement links TRBV7-9 to TRBJ2-1, with TRBD1 identical over 11 bases. V shed 8 bases and J 7 bases; nucleotides not matched to a gene: 4. The CDR3 totals 13 residues. CDR1 is SEHNR and CDR2 is FQNEAQ in the germline V gene (reference sequence). The CDR3 spells CASPGQGGNEQFF. For the CDR3, the DNA is TGTGCCAGCCCGGGACAGGGGGGAAATGAGCAGTTCTTC.

V is TRBV15 and J is TRBJ2-1; tentative D call: TRBD2 (6 bases). The CDR3 is 14 amino acids. The germline V and J ends were trimmed by 1 base and 8 bases, with 12 bases remaining between them. Germline values: CDR1 LNHNV, CDR2 YYDKDF (reference sequence). Here the CDR3 DNA reads TGTGCCACCAGCAGAGGCCCCGGCGGGGATGAGCAGTTCTTC. It codes for CATSRGPGGDEQFF. Full variable domain (remainder filled in from reference TRBV15 and TRBJ2-1): DAMVIQNPRYQVTQFGKPVTLSCSQTLNHNVMYWYQQKSSQAPKLLFHYYDKDFNNEADTPDNFQSRRPNTSFCFLDIRSPGLGDTAMYLCATSRGPGGDEQFFGPGTRLTVL.

The rearrangement uses TRBV6-1 and TRBJ2-1, with D possibly being TRBD1 or TRBD2 (5 bases each). The CDR3 spans 13 residues. The ends were cut back, 6 bases at V and 9 bases at J, with 15 bases in the middle. Germline V gene lookup returns CDR1 MNHNS and CDR2 SASEGT. The CDR3 is CASSLGPLAEQFF. The CDR3 DNA is TGTGCCAGCAGCTTGGGACCGTTAGCTGAGCAGTTCTTC.

This sequence joins TRBV20-1 and TRBJ2-7; 12 bases match TRBD1. The germline V gene encodes CDR1 DFQATT and CDR2 SNEGSKA (reference sequence). V was pared by 6 bases and J by 2 bases, with 5 bases of the junction left unmatched. The CDR3 loop spans 14 amino acids. As DNA, the CDR3 is TGCAGTGCAGAGGGGGACAGGGGGCCCTACGAGCAGTACTTC. This sequence encodes CSAEGDRGPYEQYF.